This T cell receptor beta chain came from a study of blood T cell repertoires in COVID-19. Study-level information: Sources were T cells, B-cell-depleted T cells, or PBMCs; the material itself was cDNA or gDNA.

This clone was seen a single time. Source study methods: Amplifying reference gene primers gave estimates of nucleated cell counts. Sequencing used immunoSEQ multiplex PCR; TCRdb keeps in-frame clones, though not all of them. V and J calls and clone size are copied from that table; D and trimming were computed from the DNA. The data show a few hundred thousand clones, 86% seen once. V lost 3 bases to trimming and J lost 0 bases; unmatched junction nucleotides: 8. The germline V gene encodes CDR1 DFQATT and CDR2 SNEGSKA (reference sequence). This CDR3 contains 15 residues. This chain connects TRBV20-1 to TRBJ2-7; 7 positions agree with TRBD2. Sequenced sample: PBMCs or T cells enriched from blood (not recorded which). The sequence came from a man under 40 who had recovered from COVID-19. As DNA, the CDR3 is TGCAGTGCTAGTTACGGACGGGGGGTCTCCTACGAGCAGTACTTC. This translates into CSASYGRGVSYEQYF.